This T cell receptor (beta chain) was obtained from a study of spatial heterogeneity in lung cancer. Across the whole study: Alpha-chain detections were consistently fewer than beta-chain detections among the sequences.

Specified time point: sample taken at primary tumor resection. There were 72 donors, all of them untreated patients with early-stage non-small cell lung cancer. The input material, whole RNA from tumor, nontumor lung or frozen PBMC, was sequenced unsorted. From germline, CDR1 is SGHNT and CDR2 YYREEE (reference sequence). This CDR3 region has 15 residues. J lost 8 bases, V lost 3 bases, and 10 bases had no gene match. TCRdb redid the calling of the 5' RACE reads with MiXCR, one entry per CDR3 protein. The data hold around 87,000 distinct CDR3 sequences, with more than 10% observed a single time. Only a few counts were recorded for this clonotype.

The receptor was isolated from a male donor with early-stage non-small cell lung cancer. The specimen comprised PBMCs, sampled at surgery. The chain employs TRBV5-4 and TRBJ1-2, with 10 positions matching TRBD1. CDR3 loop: CASSSRQGAGGGYTF. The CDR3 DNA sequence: TGTGCCAGCAGCTCGAGACAGGGGGCAGGAGGGGGCTACACCTTC.